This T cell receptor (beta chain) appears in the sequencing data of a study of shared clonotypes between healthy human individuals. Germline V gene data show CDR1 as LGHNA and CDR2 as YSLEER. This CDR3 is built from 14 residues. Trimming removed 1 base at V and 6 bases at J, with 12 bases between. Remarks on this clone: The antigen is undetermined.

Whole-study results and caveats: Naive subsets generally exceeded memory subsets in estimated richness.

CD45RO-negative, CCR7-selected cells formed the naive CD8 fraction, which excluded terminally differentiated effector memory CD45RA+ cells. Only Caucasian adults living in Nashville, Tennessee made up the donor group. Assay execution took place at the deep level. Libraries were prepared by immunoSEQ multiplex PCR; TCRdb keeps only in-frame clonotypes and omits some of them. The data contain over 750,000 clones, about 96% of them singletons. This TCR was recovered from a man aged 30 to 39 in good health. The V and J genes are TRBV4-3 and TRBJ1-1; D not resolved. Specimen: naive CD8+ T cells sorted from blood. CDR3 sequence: CASSQAHGESEAFF. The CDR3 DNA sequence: TGCGCCAGCAGCCAAGCCCACGGGGAGTCTGAAGCTTTCTTT.